This T cell receptor (beta chain) is drawn from a study of cytomegalovirus exposure and HLA in healthy donors. As to this clone: The antigen remains unidentified.

This PCR relied on a set of 60 Vbeta primers and 13 Jbeta primers. Original analysis: Per a later analysis, the number of unique TCR beta chains was around 79 million, of which 10 million to 11 million were shared. The assay was immunoSEQ multiplex PCR, and TCRdb's table has in-frame clones only and misses some. Clonal size and the V and J genes are those of that table, whereas D and trimming came from the DNA. The sample has tens of thousands of clones, approximately 79% seen once; the top ten hold 9.5% to 13%. Study observations and caveats: Later analysis showed most CMV-associated TCR beta chains appearing HLA-restricted. Clonal expansion, a later analysis showed, was greater in HLA-associated TCR beta chains than in equally common others.

This cohort consisted of healthy bone marrow donors. Sequencing was done on a sample of PBMCs. This receptor was obtained from a woman between 35 and 50 years old in good health and CMV-seropositive.

The CDR3 region is CASSLAGRTGLGEKLFF. The CDR3 DNA is TGTGCCAGCAGCTTGGCGGGCAGGACAGGATTGGGGGAAAAACTGTTTTTT. The genes are TRBV5-6 and TRBJ1-4; 7 nucleotides agree with TRBD1. Germline V CDR1 and CDR2: SGHDT, YYEEEE. J lost 8 bases, V lost 0 bases, and 13 bases had no gene match. The CDR3 is 17 amino acids.